This T cell receptor (beta chain) was documented in a study of blood T cells in healthy people across ages. Then a second PCR, running roughly 7 to 11 cycles, was carried out with a sample-barcoded 5' primer and a J-beta primer mix. TCRdb ran MiXCR on the 5' RACE reads and lists one entry per CDR3 protein. The data hold 910,000 or so distinct CDR3 sequences, with 51% observed a single time. This clonotype was seen a handful of times. CDR3 length: 14 residues. The V gene lost 5 bases and the J gene lost 0 bases, with 8 bases spanning the gap. The germline gives CDR1 SEHNR, CDR2 FQNEAQ (reference sequence).

The chain recombines TRBV7-9 with TRBJ1-5; D not certain. The receptor was isolated from a woman aged 60 to 75 in good health. The sequenced sample consisted of blood. The CDR3 DNA reads TGTGCCAGCAGCCAGATTGGTAGCAATCAGCCCCAGCATTTT. This gives the protein CASSQIGSNQPQHF. Looking up the rest from reference TRBV7-9 and TRBJ1-5 gives the full variable domain: DTGVSQNPRHKITKRGQNVTFRCDPISEHNRLYWYRQTLGQGPEFLTYFQNEAQLEKSRLLSDRFSAERPKGSFSTLEIQRTEQGDSAMYLCASSQIGSNQPQHFGDGTRLSIL.